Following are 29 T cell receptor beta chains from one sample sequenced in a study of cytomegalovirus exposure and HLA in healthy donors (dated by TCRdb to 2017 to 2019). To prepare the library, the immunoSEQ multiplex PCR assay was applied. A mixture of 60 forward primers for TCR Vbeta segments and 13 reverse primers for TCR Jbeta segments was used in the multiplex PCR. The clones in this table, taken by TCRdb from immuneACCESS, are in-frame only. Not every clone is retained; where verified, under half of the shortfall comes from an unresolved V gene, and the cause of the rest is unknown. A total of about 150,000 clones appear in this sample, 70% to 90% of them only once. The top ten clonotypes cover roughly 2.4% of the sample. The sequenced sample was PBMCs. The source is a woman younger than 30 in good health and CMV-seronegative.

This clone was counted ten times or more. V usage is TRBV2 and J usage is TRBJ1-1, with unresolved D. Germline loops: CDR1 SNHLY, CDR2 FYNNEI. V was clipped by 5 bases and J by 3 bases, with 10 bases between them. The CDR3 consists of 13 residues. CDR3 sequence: CASSPFPYTEAFF. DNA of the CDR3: TGTGCCAGCAGTCCTTTTCCTTACACTGAAGCTTTCTTT.

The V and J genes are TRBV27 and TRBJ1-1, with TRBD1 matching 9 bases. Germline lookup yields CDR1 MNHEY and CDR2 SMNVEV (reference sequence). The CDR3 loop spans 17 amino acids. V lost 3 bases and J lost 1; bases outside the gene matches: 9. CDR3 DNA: TGTGCCAGCAGTTTCTACCCGGGACAGGGCACGAACACTGAAGCTTTCTTT. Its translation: CASSFYPGQGTNTEAFF.

CDR3 nucleotides: TGTGCCAGCAATCTAACCCCAGGGGGCGAGCAGTACTTC. This encodes CASNLTPGGEQYF. V usage is TRBV28 and J usage is TRBJ2-7; the match to TRBD1 covers 7 bases. The CDR3 is 13 amino acids. Trimming cost V 7 bases and J 6 bases; bases outside gene matches: 9. Germline V gene data show CDR1 as MDHEN and CDR2 as SYDVKM.

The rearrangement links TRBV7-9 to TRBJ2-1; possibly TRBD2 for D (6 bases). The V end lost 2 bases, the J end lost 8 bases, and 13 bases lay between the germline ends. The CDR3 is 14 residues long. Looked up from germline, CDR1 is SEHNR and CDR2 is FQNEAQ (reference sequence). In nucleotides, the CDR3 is TGTGCCAGCAGCTTATTACCAGGAGGGCATGAGCAGTTCTTC. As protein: CASSLLPGGHEQFF. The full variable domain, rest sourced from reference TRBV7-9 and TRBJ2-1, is DTGVSQNPRHKITKRGQNVTFRCDPISEHNRLYWYRQTLGQGPEFLTYFQNEAQLEKSRLLSDRFSAERPKGSFSTLEIQRTEQGDSAMYLCASSLLPGGHEQFFGPGTRLTVL.

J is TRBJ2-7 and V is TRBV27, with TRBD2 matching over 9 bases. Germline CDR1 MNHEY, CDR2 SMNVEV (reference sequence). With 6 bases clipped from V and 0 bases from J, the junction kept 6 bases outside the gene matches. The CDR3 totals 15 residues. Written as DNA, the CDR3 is TGTGCCAGCAGGCGTCTAGCGGGGACCTCCTACGAGCAGTACTTC. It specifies CASRRLAGTSYEQYF.

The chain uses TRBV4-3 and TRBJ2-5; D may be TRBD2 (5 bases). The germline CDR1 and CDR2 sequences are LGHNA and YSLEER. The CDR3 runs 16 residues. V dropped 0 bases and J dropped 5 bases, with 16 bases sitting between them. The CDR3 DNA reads TGCGCCAGCAGCCAAGATAAAGGACTCTTGACCGAGACCCAGTACTTC. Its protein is CASSQDKGLLTETQYF.

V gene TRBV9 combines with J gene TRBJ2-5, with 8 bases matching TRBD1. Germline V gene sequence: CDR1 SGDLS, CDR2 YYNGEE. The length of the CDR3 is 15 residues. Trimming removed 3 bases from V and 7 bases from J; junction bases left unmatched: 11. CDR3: CASSAGQGSFGTQYF. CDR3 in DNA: TGTGCCAGCAGCGCCGGACAGGGTAGTTTTGGGACCCAGTACTTC.

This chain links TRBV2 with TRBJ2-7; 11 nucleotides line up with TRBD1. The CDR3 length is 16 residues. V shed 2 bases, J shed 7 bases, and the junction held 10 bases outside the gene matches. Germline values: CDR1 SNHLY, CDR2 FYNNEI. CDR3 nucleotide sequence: TGTGCCAGCAGTGAAATCGGGGACAGGGGGACGGGGGAGCAGTACTTC. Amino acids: CASSEIGDRGTGEQYF.

CDR3 protein: CASSRDRVGNSPLHF. The DNA for the CDR3 is TGTGCCAGCAGCCGCGACAGGGTGGGAAATTCACCCCTCCACTTT. The chain recombines TRBV14 with TRBJ1-6, with 7 bases lining up with TRBD1. The V gene end was trimmed by 4 bases and the J gene end by 7 bases; junction bases not matched to a gene: 7. Germline CDR1 and CDR2: SGHDN and FVKESK. The CDR3 is 15 amino acids.

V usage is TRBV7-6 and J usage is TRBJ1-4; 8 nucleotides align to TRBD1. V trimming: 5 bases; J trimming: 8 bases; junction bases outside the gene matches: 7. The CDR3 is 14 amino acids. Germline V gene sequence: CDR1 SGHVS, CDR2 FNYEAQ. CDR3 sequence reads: CASSPGQAFEKLFF. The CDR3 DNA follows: TGTGCCAGCAGCCCGGGACAGGCCTTCGAAAAACTGTTTTTT.

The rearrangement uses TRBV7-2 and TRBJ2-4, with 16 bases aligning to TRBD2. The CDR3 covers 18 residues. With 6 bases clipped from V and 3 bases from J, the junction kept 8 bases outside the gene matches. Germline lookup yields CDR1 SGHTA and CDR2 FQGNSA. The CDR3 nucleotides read TGTGCCAGCAGACCGGGACTAGCGGGGGGGCTTGTCAAAAACATTCAGTACTTC. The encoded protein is CASRPGLAGGLVKNIQYF. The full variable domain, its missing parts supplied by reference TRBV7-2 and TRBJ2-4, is GAGVSQSPSNKVTEKGKDVELRCDPISGHTALYWYRQSLGQGLEFLIYFQGNSAPDKSGLPSDRFSAERTGGSVSTLTIQRTQQEDSAVYLCASRPGLAGGLVKNIQYFGAGTRLSVL.

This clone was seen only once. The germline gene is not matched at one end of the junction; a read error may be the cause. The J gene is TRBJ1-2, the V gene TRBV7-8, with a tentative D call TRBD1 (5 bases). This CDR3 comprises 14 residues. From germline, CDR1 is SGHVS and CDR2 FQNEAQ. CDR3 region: CASSLGQGLRGYTF. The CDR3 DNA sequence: TGTGCCAGCAGTTTAGGTCAGGGTCTTCGTGGCTACACCTTC.

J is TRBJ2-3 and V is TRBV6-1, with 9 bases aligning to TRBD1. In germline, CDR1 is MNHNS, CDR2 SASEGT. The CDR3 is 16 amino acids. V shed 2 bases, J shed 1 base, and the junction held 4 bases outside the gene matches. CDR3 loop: CASSEHRTGGTDTQYF. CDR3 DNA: TGTGCCAGCAGTGAACATCGGACAGGGGGCACAGATACGCAGTATTTT.

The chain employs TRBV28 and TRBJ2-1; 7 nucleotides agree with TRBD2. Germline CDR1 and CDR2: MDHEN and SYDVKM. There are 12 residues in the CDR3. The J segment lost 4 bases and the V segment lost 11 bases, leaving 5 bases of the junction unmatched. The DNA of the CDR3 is TGTGCCGGAGCGGGAAGGTACAATGAGCAGTTCTTC. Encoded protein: CAGAGRYNEQFF.

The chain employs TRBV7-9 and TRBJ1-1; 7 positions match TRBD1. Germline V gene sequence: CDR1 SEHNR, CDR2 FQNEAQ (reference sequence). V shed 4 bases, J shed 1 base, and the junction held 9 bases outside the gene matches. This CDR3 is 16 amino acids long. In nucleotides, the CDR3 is TGTGCCAGCAGCTCACTAAACAGGGGAAGGAACACTGAAGCTTTCTTT. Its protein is CASSSLNRGRNTEAFF.

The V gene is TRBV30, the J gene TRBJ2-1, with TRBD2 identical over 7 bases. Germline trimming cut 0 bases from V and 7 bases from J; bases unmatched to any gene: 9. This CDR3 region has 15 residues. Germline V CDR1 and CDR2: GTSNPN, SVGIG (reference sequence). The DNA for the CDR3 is TGTGCCTGGAGTGTAGGCGGGAGTGGGAGGAATGAGCAGTTCTTC. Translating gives CAWSVGGSGRNEQFF. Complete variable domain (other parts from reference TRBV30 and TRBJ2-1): SQTIHQWPATLVQPVGSPLSLECTVEGTSNPNLYWYRQAAGRGLQLLFYSVGIGQISSEVPQNLSASRPQDRQFILSSKKLLLSDSGFYLCAWSVGGSGRNEQFFGPGTRLTVL.

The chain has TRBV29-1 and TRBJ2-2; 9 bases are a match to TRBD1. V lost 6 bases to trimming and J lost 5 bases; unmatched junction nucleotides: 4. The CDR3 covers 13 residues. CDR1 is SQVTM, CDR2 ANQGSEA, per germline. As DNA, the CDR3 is TGCAGCGTCAACAGGGGGCGAACCGGGGAGCTGTTTTTT. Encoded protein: CSVNRGRTGELFF.

The CDR3 DNA follows: TGTGCCAGCAGCCAAGATGCTAGCGGGGGCCACCTCTCTTCCGGGGAGCTGTTTTTT. It codes for CASSQDASGGHLSSGELFF. The chain joins TRBV4-2 to TRBJ2-2, with 10 bases lining up with TRBD2. Germline values: CDR1 LGHNA, CDR2 YNFKEQ. V shed 0 bases, J shed 6 bases, and the junction held 13 bases outside the gene matches. The CDR3 length is 19 residues.

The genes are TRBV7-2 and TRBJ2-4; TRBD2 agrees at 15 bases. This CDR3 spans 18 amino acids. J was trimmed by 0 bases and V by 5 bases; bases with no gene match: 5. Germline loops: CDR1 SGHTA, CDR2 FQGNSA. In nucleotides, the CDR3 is TGTGCCAGCAGCCCGGGACTAGCGGGGGGACTAGCCAAAAACATTCAGTACTTC. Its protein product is CASSPGLAGGLAKNIQYF. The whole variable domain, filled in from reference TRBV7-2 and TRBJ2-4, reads GAGVSQSPSNKVTEKGKDVELRCDPISGHTALYWYRQSLGQGLEFLIYFQGNSAPDKSGLPSDRFSAERTGGSVSTLTIQRTQQEDSAVYLCASSPGLAGGLAKNIQYFGAGTRLSVL.

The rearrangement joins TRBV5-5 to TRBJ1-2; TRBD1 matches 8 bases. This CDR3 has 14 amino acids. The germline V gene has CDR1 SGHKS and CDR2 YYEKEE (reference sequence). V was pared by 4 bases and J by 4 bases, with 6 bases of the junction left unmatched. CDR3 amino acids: CASSPTGDFYGYTF. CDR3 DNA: TGTGCCAGCAGCCCGACAGGGGACTTCTATGGCTACACCTTC.

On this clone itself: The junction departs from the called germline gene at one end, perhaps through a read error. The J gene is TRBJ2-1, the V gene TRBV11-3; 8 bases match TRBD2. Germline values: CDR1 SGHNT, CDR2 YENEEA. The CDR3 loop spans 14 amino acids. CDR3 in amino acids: CASSLDPQGSGVVF. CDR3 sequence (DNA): TGTGCCAGCAGCTTAGACCCACAGGGTAGCGGGGTAGTCTTC. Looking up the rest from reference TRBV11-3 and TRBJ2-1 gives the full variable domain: EAGVVQSPRYKIIEKKQPVAFWCNPISGHNTLYWYLQNLGQGPELLIRYENEEAVDDSQLPKDRFSAERLKGVDSTLKIQPAELGDSAVYLCASSLDPQGSGVVFGPGTRLTVL.

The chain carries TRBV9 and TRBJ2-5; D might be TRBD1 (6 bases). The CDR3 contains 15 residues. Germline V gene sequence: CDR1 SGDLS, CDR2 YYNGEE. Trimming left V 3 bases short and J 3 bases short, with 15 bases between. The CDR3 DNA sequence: TGTGCCAGCAGCGGATCCGGGACAAGAGAAGAGACCCAGTACTTC. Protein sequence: CASSGSGTREETQYF.

CDR3 sequence reads: CASSLGQGTNTIYF. For the CDR3, the DNA is TGTGCCAGCAGCTTAGGTCAGGGTACAAACACCATATATTTT. The chain has TRBV7-9 and TRBJ1-3, with a tentative D call TRBD1 (5 bases). The CDR3 consists of 14 residues. Looked up from germline, CDR1 is SEHNR and CDR2 is FQNEAQ (reference sequence). V was pared by 1 base and J by 6 bases, with 10 bases between.

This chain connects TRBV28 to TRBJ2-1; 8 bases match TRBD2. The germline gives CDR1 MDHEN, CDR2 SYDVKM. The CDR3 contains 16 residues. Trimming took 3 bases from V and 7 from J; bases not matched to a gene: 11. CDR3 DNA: TGTGCCAGCAGTTTTAGCTACGGGAGGGCGGGGAATGAGCAGTTCTTC. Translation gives CASSFSYGRAGNEQFF.

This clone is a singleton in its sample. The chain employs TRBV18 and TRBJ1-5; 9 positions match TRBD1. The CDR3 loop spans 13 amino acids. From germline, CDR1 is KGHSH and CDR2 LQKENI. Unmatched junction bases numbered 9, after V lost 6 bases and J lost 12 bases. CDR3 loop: CASSRGQGDYQHF. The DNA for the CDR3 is TGTGCCAGCTCTCGGGGACAGGGAGACTACCAGCATTTT. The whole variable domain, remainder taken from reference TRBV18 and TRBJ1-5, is NAGVMQNPRHLVRRRGQEARLRCSPMKGHSHVYWYRQLPEEGLKFMVYLQKENIIDESGMPKERFSAEFPKEGPSILRIQQVVRGDSAAYFCASSRGQGDYQHFGDGTRLSIL.

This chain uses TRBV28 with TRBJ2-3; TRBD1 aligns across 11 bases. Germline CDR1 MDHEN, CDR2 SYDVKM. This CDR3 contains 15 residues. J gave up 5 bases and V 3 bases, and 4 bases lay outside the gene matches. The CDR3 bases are TGTGCCAGCAGTTTGGGGGACAGGGGGAGAGATACGCAGTATTTT. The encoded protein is CASSLGDRGRDTQYF.

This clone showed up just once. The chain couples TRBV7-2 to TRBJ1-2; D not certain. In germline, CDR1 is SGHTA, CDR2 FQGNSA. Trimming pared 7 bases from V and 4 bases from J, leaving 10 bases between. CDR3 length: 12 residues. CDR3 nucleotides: TGTGCCAGCACCCGGCAGGCCTATGGCTACACCTTC. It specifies CASTRQAYGYTF.

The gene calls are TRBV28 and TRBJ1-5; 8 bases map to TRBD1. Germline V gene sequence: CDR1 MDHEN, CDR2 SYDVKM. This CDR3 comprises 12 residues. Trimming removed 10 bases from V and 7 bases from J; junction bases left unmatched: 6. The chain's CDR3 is CANGQGGQPQHF. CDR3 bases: TGTGCCAACGGACAGGGTGGCCAGCCCCAGCATTTT.

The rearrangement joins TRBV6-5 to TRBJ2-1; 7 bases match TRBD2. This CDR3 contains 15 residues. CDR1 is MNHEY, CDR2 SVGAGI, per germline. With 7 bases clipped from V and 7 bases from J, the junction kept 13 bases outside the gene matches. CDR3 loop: CASTPLGPGGNEQFF. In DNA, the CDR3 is TGTGCCAGCACTCCGCTTGGACCGGGAGGAAATGAGCAGTTCTTC.